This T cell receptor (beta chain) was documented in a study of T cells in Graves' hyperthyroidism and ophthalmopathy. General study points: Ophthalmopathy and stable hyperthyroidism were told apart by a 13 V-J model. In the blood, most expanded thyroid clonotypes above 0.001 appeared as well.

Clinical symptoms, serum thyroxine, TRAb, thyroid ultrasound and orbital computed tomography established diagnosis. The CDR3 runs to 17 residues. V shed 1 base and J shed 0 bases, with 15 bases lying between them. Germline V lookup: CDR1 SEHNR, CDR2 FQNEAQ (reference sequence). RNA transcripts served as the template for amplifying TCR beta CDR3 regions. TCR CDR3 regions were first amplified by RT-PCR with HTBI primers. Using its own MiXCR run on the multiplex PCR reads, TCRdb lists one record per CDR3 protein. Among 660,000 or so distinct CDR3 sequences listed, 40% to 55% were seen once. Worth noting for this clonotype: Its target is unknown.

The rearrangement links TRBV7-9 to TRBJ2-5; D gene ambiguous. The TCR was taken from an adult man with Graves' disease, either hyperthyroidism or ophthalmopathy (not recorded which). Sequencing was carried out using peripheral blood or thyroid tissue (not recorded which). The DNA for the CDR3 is TGTGCCAGCAGCTTAGTGGTGGGAAATATGTACCAAGAGACCCAGTACTTC. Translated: CASSLVVGNMYQETQYF.